This T cell receptor beta chain was recovered during a study of T cell responses to AZD1222 COVID-19 vaccine. Study observations and caveats: Two AZD1222 administrations were followed by greater Spike-specific TCR breadth and depth. Vaccine-related CD4 TCRs covered spike, predominating at 160-218 and 743-854. The donor group comprised mostly white British people and more females; the analysis possibly underestimated clonal diversity. Repertoires were collected only later (after the peak T cell response had occurred).

As regards this clone: Its antigen is not known.

Germline V gives CDR1 SGHRS, CDR2 YFSETQ. This CDR3 has 15 amino acids. Trimming took 3 bases from V and 1 from J, leaving 10 bases between them. Here immunoSEQ multiplex PCR was the method, and the copy in TCRdb shows in-frame clones only, minus some. The sample holds about 150,000 clones, around 83% seen once. This receptor was obtained from an adult in good health. The chain is built from TRBV5-1 and TRBJ2-2; D is perhaps TRBD1 (6 bases). The sample was peripheral blood, taken on day 0 of MenACWY control vaccination. Here the CDR3 DNA reads TGCGCCAGCAGCTCCGGACAGAGGAACACCGGGGAGCTGTTTTTT. Translated: CASSSGQRNTGELFF.